Included here is one T cell receptor beta chain sequence, with context. Assay: immunoSEQ multiplex PCR; the TCRdb copy retains only in-frame clones and omits some. The table lists about 150,000 clones, approximately 84% of them singletons, with around 2.7% in the top ten. The entry originates in a study of blood T cell repertoires in COVID-19. In germline, CDR1 is SGHNT, CDR2 YENEEA. The CDR3 has 15 amino acids. Losses at the gene ends were 5 bases for V and 7 bases for J; bases not matched to a gene: 13. The sample was peripheral blood. The V call is TRBV11-3, the J call TRBJ2-7, with 8 bases aligning to TRBD1. This receptor was identified in a woman over 75 with COVID-19, enrolled during active disease. The CDR3 is CASSPSGQGWGEQYF. The CDR3 DNA reads TGTGCCAGCAGCCCCTCCGGACAGGGTTGGGGGGAGCAGTACTTC.